The 8 T cell receptor beta chains below were found in one sample sequenced in a study of T cell repertoires in cytomegalovirus infection. TCRdb re-called the reads through MiXCR, storing one row per CDR3 protein. The repertoire consists of 450,000 to 600,000 distinct CDR3 sequences, with roughly a third occurring once and the leading ten covering 17%. The antigens of these receptors remain unknown. The source was cultured PBMCs, collected from culture after CMV antigen stimulation. These TCRs come from a human donor in good health (CMV status not recorded). Some clones in this sample may be carry-over from other donors' samples.

The chain recombines TRBV19 with TRBJ2-1; 14 bases fit TRBD2. The CDR3 contains 21 residues. The germline gives CDR1 LNHDA, CDR2 SQIVND (reference sequence). With V trimmed by 0 bases and J by 0 bases, 10 bases remained unmatched. The CDR3 DNA sequence: TGTGCCAGTAGTATAGATGGGCCGGGACTAGCGGGAGTTTTCTCCTACAATGAGCAGTTCTTC. It specifies CASSIDGPGLAGVFSYNEQFF.

In its sample, this clonotype was seen a few times. The J gene is TRBJ2-1, the V gene TRBV7-2; the match to TRBD2 covers 8 bases. Germline trimming cut 3 bases from V and 9 bases from J; bases unmatched to any gene: 7. This CDR3 has 14 residues. CDR1 is SGHTA, CDR2 FQGNSA, per germline. CDR3 sequence (DNA): TGTGCCAGCAGCTTTCCGGGAGGGTCAGGTGAGCAGTTCTTC. This encodes CASSFPGGSGEQFF.

The chain uses TRBV12-3 or TRBV12-4 and TRBJ2-3; D is possibly TRBD1 (5 bases). The CDR3 is 12 residues long. V was shortened by 7 bases and J by 8 bases, with 13 bases between the two germline ends. CDR3 nucleotide sequence: TGTGCCAGCACAAGCCTAAGGGGTACGCAGTATTTT. This codes for CASTSLRGTQYF.

J is TRBJ1-6 and V is TRBV5-4; D possibly corresponds to TRBD1 (6 bases). V was cut by 2 bases and J by 7 bases, with 10 bases left in between. In germline, CDR1 is SGHNT, CDR2 YYREEE (reference sequence). CDR3 length: 14 amino acids. DNA of the CDR3: TGTGCCAGCAGCTTAGAGGACAGAAATTCACCCCTCCACTTT. Protein sequence: CASSLEDRNSPLHF.

The chain couples TRBV28 to TRBJ2-3; unclear D gene. Germline CDR1 is MDHEN and CDR2 is SYDVKM. The CDR3 is 15 residues long. V was trimmed by 6 bases and J by 3 bases, leaving 16 bases between them. CDR3 amino acids: CASSFSPEATDTQYF. CDR3 bases: TGTGCCAGCAGCTTTAGCCCCGAGGCGACAGATACGCAGTATTTT. Full variable domain (rest looked up from reference TRBV28 and TRBJ2-3): DVKVTQSSRYLVKRTGEKVFLECVQDMDHENMFWYRQDPGLGLRLIYFSYDVKMKEKGDIPEGYSVSREKKERFSLILESASTNQTSMYLCASSFSPEATDTQYFGPGTRLTVL.

The rearrangement uses TRBV2 and TRBJ2-3; unclear D gene. From germline, CDR1 is SNHLY and CDR2 FYNNEI. The V and J ends lost 5 bases and 7 bases respectively, with 7 bases between them. This CDR3 contains 11 residues. CDR3: CASSIKNTQYF. Written as DNA, the CDR3 is TGTGCCAGCAGTATCAAAAATACGCAGTATTTT.

This clonotype was seen more than once but under ten times. The genes are TRBV6-5 and TRBJ2-1; 9 bases line up with TRBD1. Germline values: CDR1 MNHEY, CDR2 SVGAGI. The CDR3 has 16 amino acids. V trimming: 0 bases; J trimming: 5 bases; junction bases outside the gene matches: 5. The CDR3 reads CASSYSLGQGNNEQFF. Here the CDR3 DNA reads TGTGCCAGCAGTTACTCTCTGGGACAGGGCAACAATGAGCAGTTCTTC.

This clonotype was observed a few times. V is TRBV6-2 or TRBV6-3 and J is TRBJ2-7; 7 nucleotides align to TRBD1. Trimming at V came to 8 bases and at J to 6 bases, leaving 10 bases not matched to a gene. CDR3 size: 13 residues. In germline, CDR1 is MNHEY, CDR2 SVGEGT. The CDR3 is CASARQGAVEQYF. The CDR3 DNA reads as TGTGCCAGCGCGAGACAGGGTGCGGTCGAGCAGTACTTC.